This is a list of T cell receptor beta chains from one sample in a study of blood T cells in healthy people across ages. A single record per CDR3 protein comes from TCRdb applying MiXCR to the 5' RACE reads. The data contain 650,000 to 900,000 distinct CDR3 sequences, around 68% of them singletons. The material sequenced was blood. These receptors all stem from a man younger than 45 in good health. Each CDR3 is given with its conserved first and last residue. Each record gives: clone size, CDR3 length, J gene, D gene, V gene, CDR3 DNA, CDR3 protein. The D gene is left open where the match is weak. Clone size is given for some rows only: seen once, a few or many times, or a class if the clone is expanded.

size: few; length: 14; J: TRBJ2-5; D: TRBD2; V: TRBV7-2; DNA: TGTGCCAGCAGTTTCACTAGCGGGGGAGAGACCCAGTACTTC; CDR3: CASSFTSGGETQYF
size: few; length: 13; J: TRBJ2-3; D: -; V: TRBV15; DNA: TGTGCCACCAGCAGAGATTCGGAGACTACGCAGTATTTT; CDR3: CATSRDSETTQYF
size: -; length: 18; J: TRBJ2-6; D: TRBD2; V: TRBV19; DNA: TGTGCCAGTATACCAAAGACTAGCGGGCTCTCTGGGGCCAACGTCCTGACTTTC; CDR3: CASIPKTSGLSGANVLTF
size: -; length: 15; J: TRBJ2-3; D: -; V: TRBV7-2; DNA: TGTGCCAGCAGCTCCGGGACATGGTCTTTCGATACGCAGTATTTT; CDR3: CASSSGTWSFDTQYF
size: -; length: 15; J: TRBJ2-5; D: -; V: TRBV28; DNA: TGTGCCACCCGAGGGGGGGCTAGTAACCAAGAGACCCAGTACTTC; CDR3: CATRGGASNQETQYF
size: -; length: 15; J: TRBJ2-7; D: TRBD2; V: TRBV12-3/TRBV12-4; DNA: TGTGCCAGCAGTACTAACCAGCGGGGGATCTACGAGCAGTACTTC; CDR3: CASSTNQRGIYEQYF
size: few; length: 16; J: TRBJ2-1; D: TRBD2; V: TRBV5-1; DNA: TGCGCCAGCAGCTGGGCAGGGACTAGCGGGGAAAATGAGCAGTTCTTC; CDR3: CASSWAGTSGENEQFF
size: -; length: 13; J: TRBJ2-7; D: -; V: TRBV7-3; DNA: TGTGCCAGCAGCCGGGCTAGGTCCGCCGAGCAGTACTTC; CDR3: CASSRARSAEQYF
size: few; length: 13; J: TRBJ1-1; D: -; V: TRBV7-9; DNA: TGTGCCAGCAGCTTAGGACAGCCTGGTGAGGATTTCTTT; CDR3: CASSLGQPGEDFF
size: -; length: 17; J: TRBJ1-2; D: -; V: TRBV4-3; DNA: TGCGCCAGCAGCCAAGTCCTGAGGGTTTCAAGGTTGGCTGGCTACACCTTC; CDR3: CASSQVLRVSRLAGYTF
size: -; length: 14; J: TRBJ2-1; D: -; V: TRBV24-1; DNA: TGTGCCACCAGTGGCCCCGGACACCAAGAGACCCAGTTCTTC; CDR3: CATSGPGHQETQFF
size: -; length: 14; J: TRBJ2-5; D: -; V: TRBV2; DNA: TGTGCCAGCAAGGGCCTGATGTTCCGGGAGACCCAGTACTTC; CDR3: CASKGLMFRETQYF
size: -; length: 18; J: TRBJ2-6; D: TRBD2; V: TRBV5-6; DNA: TGTGCCAGCAGCCCACCTGGACTAGCGGGGTATGGGGCCAACGTCCTGACTTTC; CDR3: CASSPPGLAGYGANVLTF
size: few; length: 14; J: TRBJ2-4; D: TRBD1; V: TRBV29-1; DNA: TGCAGCGTTGTGGTCGGCAGGGGGCGAAACATTCAGTACTTC; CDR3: CSVVVGRGRNIQYF
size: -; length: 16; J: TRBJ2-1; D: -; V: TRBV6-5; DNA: TGTGCCAGCAGTTACTCAATCCCTGGGGCGGACAATGAGCAGTTCTTC; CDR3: CASSYSIPGADNEQFF
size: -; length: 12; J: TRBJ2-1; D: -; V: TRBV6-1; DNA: TGTGCCAGCAGTGAAGCAGACAATGAGCAGTTCTTC; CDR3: CASSEADNEQFF
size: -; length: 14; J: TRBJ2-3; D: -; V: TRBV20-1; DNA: TGCAGTGCTATTGGACAGTTATTCACAGATACGCAGTATTTT; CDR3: CSAIGQLFTDTQYF
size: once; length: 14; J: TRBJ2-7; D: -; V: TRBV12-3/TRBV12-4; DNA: TGTGCCAGCAGTTTTGGGGGGCCGGGCTACGAGCAGTACTTC; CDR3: CASSFGGPGYEQYF
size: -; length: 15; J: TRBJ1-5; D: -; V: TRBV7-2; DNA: TGTGCCAGCAGCTTTACAGGGTGGGGCAATCAGCCCCAGCATTTT; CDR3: CASSFTGWGNQPQHF
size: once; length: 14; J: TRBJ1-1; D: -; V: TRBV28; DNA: TGTGCCAGCAGTTCACCAGGGGAAGGGACTGAAGCTTTCTTT; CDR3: CASSSPGEGTEAFF
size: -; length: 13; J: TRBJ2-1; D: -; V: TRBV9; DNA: TGTGCCAGCAGCGGGACCCGTATCGGTGAGCAGTTCTTC; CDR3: CASSGTRIGEQFF
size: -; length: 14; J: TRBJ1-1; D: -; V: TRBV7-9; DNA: TGTGCCAGCAGCTCGAGGACCGTACCAACTGAAGCTTTCTTT; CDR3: CASSSRTVPTEAFF
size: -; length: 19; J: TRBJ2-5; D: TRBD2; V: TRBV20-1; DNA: TGCAGTGCTAGAGATTACGCTAGCGGGGGCCCCCGTAGTTACAATGAGCAGTACTTC; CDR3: CSARDYASGGPRSYNEQYF
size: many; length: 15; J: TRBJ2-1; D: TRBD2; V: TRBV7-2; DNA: TGTGCCAGCAGCTTATCGGGGGGGACTTACAATGAGCAGTTCTTC; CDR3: CASSLSGGTYNEQFF
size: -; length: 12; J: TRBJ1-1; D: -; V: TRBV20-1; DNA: TGCAGTGAGAGAAAATGGAACACTGAAGCTTTCTTT; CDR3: CSERKWNTEAFF
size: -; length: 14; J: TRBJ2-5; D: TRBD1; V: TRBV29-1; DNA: TGCAGCGTTGAAGATGGGACAGGGAAGGAGACCCAGTACTTC; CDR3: CSVEDGTGKETQYF
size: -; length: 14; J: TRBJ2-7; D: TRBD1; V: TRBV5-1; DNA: TGCGCCAGCAGCCGAGGGACAGTCTCCTACGAGCAGTACTTC; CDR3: CASSRGTVSYEQYF
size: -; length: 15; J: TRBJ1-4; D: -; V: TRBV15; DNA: TGTGCCACCAGCAAACACGGCGTGGAGAATGAAAAACTGTTTTTT; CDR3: CATSKHGVENEKLFF
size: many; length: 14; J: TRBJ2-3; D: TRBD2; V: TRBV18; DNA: TGCGCCAGCAGCCCCAGCGGGGGCGCAGATACGCAGTATTTT; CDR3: CASSPSGGADTQYF
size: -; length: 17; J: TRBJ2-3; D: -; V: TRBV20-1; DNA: TGCAGTGCTAGAGATAGGAGGGGGCGGCAGAGCACAGATACGCAGTATTTT; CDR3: CSARDRRGRQSTDTQYF
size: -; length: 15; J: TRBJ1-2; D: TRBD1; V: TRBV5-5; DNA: TGTGTCAGCAGCTTTACGGGACAGGGAATTAATGGCTACACCTTC; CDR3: CVSSFTGQGINGYTF
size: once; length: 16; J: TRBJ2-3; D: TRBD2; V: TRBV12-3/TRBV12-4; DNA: TGTGCCAGCAGTTTCCTAGCGGGGGGGAACACAGATACGCAGTATTTT; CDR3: CASSFLAGGNTDTQYF
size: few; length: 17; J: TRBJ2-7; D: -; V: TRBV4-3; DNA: TGCGCCAGCAGCCAATCTTTGTGGAAGAACCCTTCCTACGAGCAGTACTTC; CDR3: CASSQSLWKNPSYEQYF
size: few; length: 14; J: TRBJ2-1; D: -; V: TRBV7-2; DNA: TGTGCCAGCAGCTTGACTGGACCGAACAATGAGCAGTTCTTC; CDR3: CASSLTGPNNEQFF
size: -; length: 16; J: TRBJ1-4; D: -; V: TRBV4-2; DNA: TGTGCCAGCAGCCAAGTATCGGGACCAACACCGGAAAAACTGTTTTTT; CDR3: CASSQVSGPTPEKLFF
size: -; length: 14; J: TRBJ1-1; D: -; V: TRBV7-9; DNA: TGTGCCAGCAGCCCGGGACGGACGAACACTGAAGCTTTCTTT; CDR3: CASSPGRTNTEAFF
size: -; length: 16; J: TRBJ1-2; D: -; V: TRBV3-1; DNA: TGTGCCAGCAGCCAAGATCTTGGCAGGGCGACGACTGGCTACACCTTC; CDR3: CASSQDLGRATTGYTF
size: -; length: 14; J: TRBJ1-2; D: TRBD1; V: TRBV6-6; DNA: TGTGCCAGCAGACCCGGGACAGGGGAATCACGCTACACCTTC; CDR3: CASRPGTGESRYTF
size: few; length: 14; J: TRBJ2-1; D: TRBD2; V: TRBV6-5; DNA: TGTGCCAGCAGCCTAGGACTAGCGAGGGGAGAGCAGTTCTTC; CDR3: CASSLGLARGEQFF
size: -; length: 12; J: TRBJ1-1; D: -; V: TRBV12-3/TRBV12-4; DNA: TGTGCCAGCAGTCGGGCCCCCACTGAAGCTTTCTTT; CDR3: CASSRAPTEAFF
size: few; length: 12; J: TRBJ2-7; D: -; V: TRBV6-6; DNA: TGTGCCAGCAGAGAGGGGCGCTACGAGCAGTACTTC; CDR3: CASREGRYEQYF
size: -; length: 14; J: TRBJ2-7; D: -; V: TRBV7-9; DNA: TGTGCCAGCAGCCGACCGACACGTACCTACGAGCAGTACTTC; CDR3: CASSRPTRTYEQYF
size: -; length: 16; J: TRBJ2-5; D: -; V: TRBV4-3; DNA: TGCGCCAGCAGCCCCAACCCCGGCAGACCTCAAGAGACCCAGTACTTC; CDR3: CASSPNPGRPQETQYF
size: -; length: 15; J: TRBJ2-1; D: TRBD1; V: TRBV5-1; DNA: TGCGGCAGCAGCTTGGCTGGACAGGGGATCTATGAGCAGTTCTTC; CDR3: CGSSLAGQGIYEQFF
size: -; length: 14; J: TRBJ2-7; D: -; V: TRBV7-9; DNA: TGTGCCAGCAGCTTATTGATCAGCTCCTACGAGCAGTACTTC; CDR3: CASSLLISSYEQYF
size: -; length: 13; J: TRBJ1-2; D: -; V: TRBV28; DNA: TGTGCCAGCAGTTTCCACAGGCTGTATGGCTACACCTTC; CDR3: CASSFHRLYGYTF
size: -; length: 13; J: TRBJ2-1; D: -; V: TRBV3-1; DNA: TGTGCCAGCAGCTACCGGACCCGGAATGAGCAGTTCTTC; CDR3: CASSYRTRNEQFF
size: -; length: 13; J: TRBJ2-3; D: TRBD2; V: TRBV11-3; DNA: TGTGCCAGCGGTCTAGCGGGGACAGATACGCAGTATTTT; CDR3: CASGLAGTDTQYF
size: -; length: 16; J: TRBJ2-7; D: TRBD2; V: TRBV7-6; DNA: TGTGCCAGCAGCCCCCCAAAGGGGGGACTAGCTTACGAGCAGTACTTC; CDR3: CASSPPKGGLAYEQYF
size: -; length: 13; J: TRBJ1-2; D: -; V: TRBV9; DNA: TGTGCCAGCAGCGGGGGCACCAACTATGGCTACACCTTC; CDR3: CASSGGTNYGYTF
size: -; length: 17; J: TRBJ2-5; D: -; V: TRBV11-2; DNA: TGTGCCAGCAGCTTAATTGGTGGAATCGGGGGATTGGAGACCCAGTACTTC; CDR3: CASSLIGGIGGLETQYF
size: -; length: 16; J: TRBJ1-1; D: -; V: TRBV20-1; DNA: TGCAGTGCTAGAGATCCAGGTCGGGAGGGTGGCACTGAAGCTTTCTTT; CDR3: CSARDPGREGGTEAFF
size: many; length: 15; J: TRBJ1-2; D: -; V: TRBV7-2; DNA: TGTGCCAGCAGCTTAATCAGGTCTGCTAACTATGGCTACACCTTC; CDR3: CASSLIRSANYGYTF